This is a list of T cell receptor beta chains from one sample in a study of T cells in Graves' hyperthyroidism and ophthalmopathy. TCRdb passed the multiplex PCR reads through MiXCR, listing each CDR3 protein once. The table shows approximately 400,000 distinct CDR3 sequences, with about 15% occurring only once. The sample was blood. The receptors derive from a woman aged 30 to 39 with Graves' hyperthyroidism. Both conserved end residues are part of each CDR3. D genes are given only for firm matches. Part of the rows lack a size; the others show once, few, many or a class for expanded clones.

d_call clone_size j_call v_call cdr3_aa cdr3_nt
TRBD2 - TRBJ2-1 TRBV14 CASSQGSGRPYNEQFF TGTGCCAGCAGCCAGGGTAGCGGGAGACCCTACAATGAGCAGTTCTTC
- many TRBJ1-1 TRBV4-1 CASSQDGTTAFF TGCGCCAGCAGCCAAGATGGCACCACAGCTTTCTTT
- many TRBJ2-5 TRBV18 CASSPMIAPGETQYF TGTGCCAGCTCACCCATGATAGCCCCGGGAGAGACCCAGTACTTC
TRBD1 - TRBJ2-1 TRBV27 CASKLTGTGGSNEQFF TGTGCCAGTAAATTAACCGGGACAGGGGGATCCAATGAGCAGTTCTTC
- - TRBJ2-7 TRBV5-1 CASSLNGKNVEQYF TGCGCCAGCAGCTTGAACGGGAAGAACGTGGAGCAGTACTTC
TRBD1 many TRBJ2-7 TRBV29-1 CSAEEVTGGREQYF TGCAGCGCCGAAGAGGTGACAGGGGGGCGGGAGCAGTACTTC
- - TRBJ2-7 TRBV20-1 CSARINEQYF TGCAGTGCTAGGATCAACGAGCAGTACTTC
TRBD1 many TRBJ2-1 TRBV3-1 CASSANRGTYNEQFF TGTGCCAGCAGCGCGAACAGGGGTACCTACAATGAGCAGTTCTTC
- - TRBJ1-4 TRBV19 CASSMEGSREKLFF TGTGCCAGTAGTATGGAGGGGAGTCGCGAAAAACTGTTTTTT
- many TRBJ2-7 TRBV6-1 CASSLGQTFYEQYF TGTGCCAGCAGTTTAGGACAGACCTTCTACGAGCAGTACTTC
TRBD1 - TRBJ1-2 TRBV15 CATSRDLTGLLGYTF TGTGCCACCAGCAGAGATTTGACAGGGCTGCTTGGCTACACCTTC
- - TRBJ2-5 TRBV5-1 CASGNGVQETQYF TGCGCCAGTGGTAACGGGGTCCAAGAGACCCAGTACTTC
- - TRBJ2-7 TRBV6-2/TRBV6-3 CASSYYLTEQYF TGTGCCAGCAGTTACTATCTGACAGAGCAGTACTTC
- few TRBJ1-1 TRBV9 CASSPFSGDTEAFF TGTGCCAGCAGCCCATTTTCAGGGGACACTGAAGCTTTCTTT
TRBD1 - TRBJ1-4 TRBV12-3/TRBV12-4 CASSARRGAANEKLFF TGTGCCAGCAGTGCCCGCAGGGGGGCAGCTAATGAAAAACTGTTTTTT
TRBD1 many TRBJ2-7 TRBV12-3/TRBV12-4 CASSDTGGSHEQYF TGTGCCAGCAGTGATACAGGGGGCTCCCACGAGCAGTACTTC
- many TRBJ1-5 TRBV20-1 CSATPTDLSLLHQPQHF TGCAGTGCCACTCCGACGGACCTCTCACTTCTACATCAGCCCCAGCATTTT
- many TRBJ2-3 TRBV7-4 CASSLVGTKDTQYF TGTGCCAGCAGCTTAGTAGGGACGAAAGATACGCAGTATTTT
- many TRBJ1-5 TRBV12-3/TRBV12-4 CASREDSLSQHF TGTGCCAGCAGGGAGGACTCTTTATCCCAGCATTTT
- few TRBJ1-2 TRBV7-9 CASSLDQWYGYTF TGTGCCAGCAGCTTAGACCAGTGGTATGGCTACACCTTC
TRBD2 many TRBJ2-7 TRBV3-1 CASSPLAGGPDDEQYF TGTGCCAGCAGCCCGTTAGCGGGAGGGCCCGACGACGAGCAGTACTTC
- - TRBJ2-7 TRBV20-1 CSAKNRALTYKQYF TGCAGTGCTAAAAACAGGGCCCTGACCTACAAGCAGTACTTC
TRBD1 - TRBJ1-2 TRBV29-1 CSVGRGQGGYTF TGCAGCGTTGGAAGGGGGCAGGGTGGCTACACCTTC
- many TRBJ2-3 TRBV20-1 CSADSRITDTQYF TGCAGTGCCGATTCCCGAATCACAGATACGCAGTATTTT
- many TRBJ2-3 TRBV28 CASSQVSGGTDTQYF TGTGCCAGCAGTCAGGTCAGCGGAGGCACAGATACGCAGTATTTT